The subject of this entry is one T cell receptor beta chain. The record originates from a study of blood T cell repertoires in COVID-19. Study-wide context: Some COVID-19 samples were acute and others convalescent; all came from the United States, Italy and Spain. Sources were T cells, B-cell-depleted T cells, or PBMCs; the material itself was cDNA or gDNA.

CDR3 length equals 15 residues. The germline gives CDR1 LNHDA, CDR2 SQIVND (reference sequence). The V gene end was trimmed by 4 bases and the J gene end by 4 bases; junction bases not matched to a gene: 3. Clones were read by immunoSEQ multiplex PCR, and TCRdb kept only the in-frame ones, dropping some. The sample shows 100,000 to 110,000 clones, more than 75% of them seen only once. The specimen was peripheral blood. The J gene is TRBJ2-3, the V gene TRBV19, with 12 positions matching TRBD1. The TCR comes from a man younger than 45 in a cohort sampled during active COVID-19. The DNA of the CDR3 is TGTGCCAGTAGTAGGGACAGGGGGCCCGCAGATACGCAGTATTTT. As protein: CASSRDRGPADTQYF.